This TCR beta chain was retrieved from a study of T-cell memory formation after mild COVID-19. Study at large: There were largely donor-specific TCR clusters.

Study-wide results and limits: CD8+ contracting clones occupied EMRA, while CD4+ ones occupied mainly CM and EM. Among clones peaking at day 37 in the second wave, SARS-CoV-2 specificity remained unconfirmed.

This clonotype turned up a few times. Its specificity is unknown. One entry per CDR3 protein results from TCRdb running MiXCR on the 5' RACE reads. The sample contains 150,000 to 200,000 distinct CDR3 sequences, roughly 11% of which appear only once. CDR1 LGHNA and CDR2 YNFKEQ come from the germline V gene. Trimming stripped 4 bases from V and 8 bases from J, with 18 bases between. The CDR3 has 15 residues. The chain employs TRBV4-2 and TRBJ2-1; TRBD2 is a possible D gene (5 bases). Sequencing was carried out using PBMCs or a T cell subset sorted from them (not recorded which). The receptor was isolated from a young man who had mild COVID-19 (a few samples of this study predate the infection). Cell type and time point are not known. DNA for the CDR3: TGTGCCAGCAGCCGAGTGTACAATGAGAGGGATGAGCAGTTCTTC. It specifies CASSRVYNERDEQFF.